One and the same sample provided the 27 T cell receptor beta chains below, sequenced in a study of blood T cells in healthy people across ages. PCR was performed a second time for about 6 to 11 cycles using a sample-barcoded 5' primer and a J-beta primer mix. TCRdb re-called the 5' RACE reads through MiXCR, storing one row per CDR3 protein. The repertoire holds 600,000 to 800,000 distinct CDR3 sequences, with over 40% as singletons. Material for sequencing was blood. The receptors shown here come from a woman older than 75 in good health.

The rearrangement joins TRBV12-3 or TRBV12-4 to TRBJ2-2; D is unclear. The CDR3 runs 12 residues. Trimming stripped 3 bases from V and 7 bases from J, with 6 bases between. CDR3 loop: CASSFFNGELFF. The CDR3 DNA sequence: TGTGCCAGCAGTTTTTTTAACGGGGAGCTGTTTTTT.

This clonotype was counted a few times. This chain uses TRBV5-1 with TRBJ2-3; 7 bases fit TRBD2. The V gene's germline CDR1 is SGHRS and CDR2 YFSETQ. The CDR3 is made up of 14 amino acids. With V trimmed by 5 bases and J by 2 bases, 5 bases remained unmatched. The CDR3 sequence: CASSSTSDTDTQYF. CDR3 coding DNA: TGCGCCAGCAGTTCCACTAGCGACACAGATACGCAGTATTTT.

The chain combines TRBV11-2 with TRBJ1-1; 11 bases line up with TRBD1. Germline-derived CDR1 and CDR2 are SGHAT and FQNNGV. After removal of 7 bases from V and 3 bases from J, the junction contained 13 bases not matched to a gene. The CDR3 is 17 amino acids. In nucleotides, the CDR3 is TGTGCCAGCAACCTTAAGGGGACAGGGGGAAAGTACACTGAAGCTTTCTTT. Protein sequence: CASNLKGTGGKYTEAFF.

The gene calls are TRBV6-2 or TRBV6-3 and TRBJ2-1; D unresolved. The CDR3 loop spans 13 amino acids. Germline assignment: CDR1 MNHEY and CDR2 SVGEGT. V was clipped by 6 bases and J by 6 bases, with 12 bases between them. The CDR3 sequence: CASSRIAGNEQFF. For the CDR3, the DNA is TGTGCCAGCAGCCGTATAGCAGGCAATGAGCAGTTCTTC.

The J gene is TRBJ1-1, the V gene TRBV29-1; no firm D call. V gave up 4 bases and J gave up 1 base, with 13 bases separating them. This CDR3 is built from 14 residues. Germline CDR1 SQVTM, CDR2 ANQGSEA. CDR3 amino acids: CSVGGVVSNTEAFF. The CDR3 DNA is TGCAGCGTTGGAGGAGTCGTCTCGAACACTGAAGCTTTCTTT.

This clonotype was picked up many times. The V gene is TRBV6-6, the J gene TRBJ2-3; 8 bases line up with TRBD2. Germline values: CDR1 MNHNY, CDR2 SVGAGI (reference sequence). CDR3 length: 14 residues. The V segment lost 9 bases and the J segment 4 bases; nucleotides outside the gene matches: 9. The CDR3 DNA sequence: TGTGCCAGGCTAGCCCGGGAGGGCCCAGATACGCAGTATTTT. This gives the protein CARLAREGPDTQYF.

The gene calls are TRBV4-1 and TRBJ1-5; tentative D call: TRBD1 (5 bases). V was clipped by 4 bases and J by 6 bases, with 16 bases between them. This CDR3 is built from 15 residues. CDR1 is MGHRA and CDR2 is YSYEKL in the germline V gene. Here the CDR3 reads CASSRTPGRGQPQHF. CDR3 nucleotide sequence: TGCGCCAGCAGCCGAACACCAGGGAGAGGTCAGCCCCAGCATTTT.

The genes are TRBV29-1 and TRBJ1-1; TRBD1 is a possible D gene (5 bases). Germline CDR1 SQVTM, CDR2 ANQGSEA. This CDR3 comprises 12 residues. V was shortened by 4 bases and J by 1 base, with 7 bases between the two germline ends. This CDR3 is CSVGGSNTEAFF. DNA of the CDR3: TGCAGCGTTGGGGGCTCGAACACTGAAGCTTTCTTT. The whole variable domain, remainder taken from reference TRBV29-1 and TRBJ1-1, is SAVISQKPSRDICQRGTSLTIQCQVDSQVTMMFWYRQQPGQSLTLIATANQGSEATYESGFVIDKFPISRPNLTFSTLTVSNMSPEDSSIYLCSVGGSNTEAFFGQGTRLTVV.

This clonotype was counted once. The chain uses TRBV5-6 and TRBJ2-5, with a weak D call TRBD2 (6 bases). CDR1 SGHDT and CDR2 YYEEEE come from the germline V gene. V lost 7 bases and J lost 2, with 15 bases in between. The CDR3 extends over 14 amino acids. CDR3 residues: CASGLLETQETQYF. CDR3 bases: TGTGCCAGCGGACTACTAGAGACTCAAGAGACCCAGTACTTC. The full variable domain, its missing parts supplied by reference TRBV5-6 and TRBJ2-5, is DAGVTQSPTHLIKTRGQQVTLRCSPKSGHDTVSWYQQALGQGPQFIFQYYEEEERQRGNFPDRFSGHQFPNYSSELNVNALLLGDSALYLCASGLLETQETQYFGPGTRLLVL.

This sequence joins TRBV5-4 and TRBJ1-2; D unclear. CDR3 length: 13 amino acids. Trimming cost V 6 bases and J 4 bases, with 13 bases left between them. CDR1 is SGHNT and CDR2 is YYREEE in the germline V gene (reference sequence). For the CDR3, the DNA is TGTGCCAGCACCGGGATAGCGGCCTATGGCTACACCTTC. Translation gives CASTGIAAYGYTF.

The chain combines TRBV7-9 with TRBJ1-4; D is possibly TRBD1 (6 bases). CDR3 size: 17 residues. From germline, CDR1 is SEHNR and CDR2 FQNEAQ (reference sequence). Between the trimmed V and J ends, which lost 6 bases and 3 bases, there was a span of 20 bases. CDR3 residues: CASSKALGGDPNEKLFF. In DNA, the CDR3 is TGTGCCAGCAGTAAAGCTCTCGGGGGCGACCCTAATGAAAAACTGTTTTTT.

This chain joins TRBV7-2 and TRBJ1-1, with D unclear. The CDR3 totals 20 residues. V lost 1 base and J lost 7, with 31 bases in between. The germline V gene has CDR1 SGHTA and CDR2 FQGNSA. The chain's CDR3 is CASSLEIFYWGPQSRFEAFF. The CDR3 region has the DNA TGTGCCAGCAGCTTAGAAATATTTTATTGGGGTCCCCAGTCCCGTTTTGAAGCTTTCTTT.

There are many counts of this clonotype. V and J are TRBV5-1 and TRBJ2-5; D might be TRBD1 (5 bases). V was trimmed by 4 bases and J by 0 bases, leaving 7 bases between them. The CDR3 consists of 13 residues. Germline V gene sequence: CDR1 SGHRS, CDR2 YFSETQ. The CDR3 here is CASSQGNQETQYF. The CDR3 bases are TGCGCCAGCAGCCAGGGTAACCAAGAGACCCAGTACTTC.

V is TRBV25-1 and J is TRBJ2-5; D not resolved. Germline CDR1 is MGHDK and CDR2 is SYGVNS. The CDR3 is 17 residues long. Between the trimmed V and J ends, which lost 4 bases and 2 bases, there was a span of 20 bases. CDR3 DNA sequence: TGTGCCAGCAGTGGCCTTGACTTAGGGATCATGCAAGAGACCCAGTACTTC. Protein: CASSGLDLGIMQETQYF.

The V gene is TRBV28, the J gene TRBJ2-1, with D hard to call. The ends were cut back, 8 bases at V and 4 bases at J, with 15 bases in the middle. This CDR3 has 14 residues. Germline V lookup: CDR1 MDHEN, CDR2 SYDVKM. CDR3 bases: TGTGCCAGCCAAGAGAGAGCCCCTTACAATGAGCAGTTCTTC. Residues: CASQERAPYNEQFF.

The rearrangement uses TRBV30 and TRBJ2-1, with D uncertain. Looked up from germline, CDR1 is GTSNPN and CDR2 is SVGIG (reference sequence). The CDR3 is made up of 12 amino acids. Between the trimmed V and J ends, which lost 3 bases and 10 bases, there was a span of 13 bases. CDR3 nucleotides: TGTGCCTGGAGAATGGCGTTCGGGGAGCAGTTCTTC. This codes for CAWRMAFGEQFF. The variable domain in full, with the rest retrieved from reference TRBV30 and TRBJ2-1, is SQTIHQWPATLVQPVGSPLSLECTVEGTSNPNLYWYRQAAGRGLQLLFYSVGIGQISSEVPQNLSASRPQDRQFILSSKKLLLSDSGFYLCAWRMAFGEQFFGPGTRLTVL.

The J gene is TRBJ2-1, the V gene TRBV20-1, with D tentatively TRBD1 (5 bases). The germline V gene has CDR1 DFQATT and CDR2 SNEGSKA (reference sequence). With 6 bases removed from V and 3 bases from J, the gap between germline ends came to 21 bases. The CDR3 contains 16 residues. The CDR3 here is CSAPDRQNRFYNEQFF. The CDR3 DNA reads TGCAGTGCCCCAGACCGACAGAATCGTTTCTACAATGAGCAGTTCTTC.

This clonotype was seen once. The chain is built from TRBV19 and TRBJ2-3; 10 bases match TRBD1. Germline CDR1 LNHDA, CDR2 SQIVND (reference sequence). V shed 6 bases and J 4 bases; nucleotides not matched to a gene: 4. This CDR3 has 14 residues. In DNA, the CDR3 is TGTGCCAGTAGCCAGACAGGGGGCGCAGATACGCAGTATTTT. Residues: CASSQTGGADTQYF. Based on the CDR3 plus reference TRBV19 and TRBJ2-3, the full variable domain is DGGITQSPKYLFRKEGQNVTLSCEQNLNHDAMYWYRQDPGQGLRLIYYSQIVNDFQKGDIAEGYSVSREKKESFPLTVTSAQKNPTAFYLCASSQTGGADTQYFGPGTRLTVL.

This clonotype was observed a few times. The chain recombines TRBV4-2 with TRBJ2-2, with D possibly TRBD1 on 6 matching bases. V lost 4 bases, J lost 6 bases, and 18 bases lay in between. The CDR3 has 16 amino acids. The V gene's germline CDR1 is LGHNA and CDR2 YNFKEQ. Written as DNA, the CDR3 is TGTGCCAGCAGCCCCCTTACAGGGATTCCGGCCGGGGAGCTGTTTTTT. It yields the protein CASSPLTGIPAGELFF.

The CDR3: CASSPGGGSEQYF. CDR3 bases: TGTGCCAGCAGCCCTGGAGGCGGTAGTGAGCAGTACTTC. The chain joins TRBV12-3 or TRBV12-4 to TRBJ2-5; the D gene is possibly TRBD2 (5 bases). CDR3 length: 13 amino acids. V shed 6 bases and J shed 11 bases, with 19 bases lying between them.

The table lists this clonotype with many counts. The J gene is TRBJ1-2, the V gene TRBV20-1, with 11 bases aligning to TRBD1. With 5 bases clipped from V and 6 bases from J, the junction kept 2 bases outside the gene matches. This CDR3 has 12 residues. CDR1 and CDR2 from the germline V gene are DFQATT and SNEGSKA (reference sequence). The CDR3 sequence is CSAWGQGDGYTF. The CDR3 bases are TGCAGTGCTTGGGGACAGGGGGATGGCTACACCTTC.

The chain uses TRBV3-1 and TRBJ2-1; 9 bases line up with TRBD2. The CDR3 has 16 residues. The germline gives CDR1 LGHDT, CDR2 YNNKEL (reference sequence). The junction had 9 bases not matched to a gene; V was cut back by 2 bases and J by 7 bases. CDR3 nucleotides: TGTGCCAGCAGCCAATCGTTCGGGCTAGCGGGGAATGAGCAGTTCTTC. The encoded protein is CASSQSFGLAGNEQFF.

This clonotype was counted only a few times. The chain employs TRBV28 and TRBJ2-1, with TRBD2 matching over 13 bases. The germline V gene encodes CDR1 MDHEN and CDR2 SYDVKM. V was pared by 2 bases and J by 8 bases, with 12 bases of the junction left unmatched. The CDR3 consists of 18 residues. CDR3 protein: CASSLPAGTSGIQDEQFF. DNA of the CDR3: TGTGCCAGCAGTTTACCTGCCGGGACTAGCGGGATTCAGGATGAGCAGTTCTTC.

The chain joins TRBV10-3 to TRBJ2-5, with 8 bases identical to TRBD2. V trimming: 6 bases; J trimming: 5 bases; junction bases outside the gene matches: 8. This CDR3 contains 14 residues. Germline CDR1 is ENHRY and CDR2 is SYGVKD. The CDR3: CAIRPGLGRETQYF. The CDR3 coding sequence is TGTGCCATCAGACCGGGACTAGGCAGGGAGACCCAGTACTTC.

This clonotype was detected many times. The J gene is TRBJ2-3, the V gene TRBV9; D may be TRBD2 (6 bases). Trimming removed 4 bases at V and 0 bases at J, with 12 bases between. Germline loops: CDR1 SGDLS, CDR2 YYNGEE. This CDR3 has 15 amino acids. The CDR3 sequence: CASSPAGLSTDTQYF. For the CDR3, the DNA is TGTGCCAGCAGCCCTGCGGGGTTGAGCACAGATACGCAGTATTTT.

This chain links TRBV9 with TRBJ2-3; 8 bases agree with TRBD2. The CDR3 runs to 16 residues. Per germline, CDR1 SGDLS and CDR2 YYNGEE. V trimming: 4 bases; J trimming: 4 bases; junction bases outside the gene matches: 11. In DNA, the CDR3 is TGTGCCAGCAGCCTTGCTGGTAGCGGGGTCTCAGATACGCAGTATTTT. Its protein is CASSLAGSGVSDTQYF.

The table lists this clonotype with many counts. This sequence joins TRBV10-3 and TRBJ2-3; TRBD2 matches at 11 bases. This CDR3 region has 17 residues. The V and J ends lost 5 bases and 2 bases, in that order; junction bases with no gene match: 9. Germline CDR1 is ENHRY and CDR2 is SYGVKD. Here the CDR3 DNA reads TGTGCCATCAGTAGAGTAGGGACTAGCGGCTTCACAGATACGCAGTATTTT. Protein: CAISRVGTSGFTDTQYF.